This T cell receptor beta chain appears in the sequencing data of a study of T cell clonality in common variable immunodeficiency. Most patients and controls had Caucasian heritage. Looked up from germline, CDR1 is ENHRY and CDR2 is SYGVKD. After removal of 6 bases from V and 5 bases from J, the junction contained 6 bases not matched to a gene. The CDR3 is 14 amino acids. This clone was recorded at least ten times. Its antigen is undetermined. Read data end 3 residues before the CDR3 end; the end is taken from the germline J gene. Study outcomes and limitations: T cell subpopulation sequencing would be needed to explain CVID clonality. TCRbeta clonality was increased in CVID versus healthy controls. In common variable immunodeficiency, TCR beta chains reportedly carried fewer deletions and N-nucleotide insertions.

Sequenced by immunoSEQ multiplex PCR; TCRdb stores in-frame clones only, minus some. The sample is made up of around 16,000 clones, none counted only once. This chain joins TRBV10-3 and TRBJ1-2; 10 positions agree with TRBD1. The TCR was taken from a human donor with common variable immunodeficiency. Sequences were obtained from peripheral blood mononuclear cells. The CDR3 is CAISGTGDGYGYTF. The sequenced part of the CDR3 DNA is TGTGCCATCAGCGGGACAGGGGATGGATATGGC.